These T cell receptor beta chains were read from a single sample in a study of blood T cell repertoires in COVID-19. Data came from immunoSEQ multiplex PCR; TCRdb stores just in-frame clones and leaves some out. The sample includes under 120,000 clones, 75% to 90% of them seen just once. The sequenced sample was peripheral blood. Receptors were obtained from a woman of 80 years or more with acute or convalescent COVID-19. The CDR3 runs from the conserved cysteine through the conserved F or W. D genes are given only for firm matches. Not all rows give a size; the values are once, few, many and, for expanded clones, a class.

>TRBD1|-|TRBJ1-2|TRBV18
TGTGCCAGCTCACCACCGATAATGACAGGGAACTATGGCTACACCTTC
CASSPPIMTGNYGYTF
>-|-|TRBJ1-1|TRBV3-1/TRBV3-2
TGTGCCAGCAGCCTAGTTTTTGGCGGTGATGAAGCTTTCTTT
CASSLVFGGDEAFF
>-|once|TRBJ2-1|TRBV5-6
TGTGCCAGCAGCTCCCTGGCGGGATCCAGCTCCTACAATGAGCAGTTCTTC
CASSSLAGSSSYNEQFF
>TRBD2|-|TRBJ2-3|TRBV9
TGTGCCAGCAGCCCACGTACCCTAGCGGGGGTCCGCTCAGGGACGCAGTATTTT
CASSPRTLAGVRSGTQYF
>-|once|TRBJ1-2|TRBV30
TGTGCCTGGAGTCTAAGATTCGGCTATGGCTACACCTTC
CAWSLRFGYGYTF
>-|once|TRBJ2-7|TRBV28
TGTGCCAGCAGCCCTTATCGGGGTGCGTACGAGCAGTACTTC
CASSPYRGAYEQYF
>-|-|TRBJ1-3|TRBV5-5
TGTGCCAGCAGCTCAGGGATCGGTAGAAACACCATATATTTT
CASSSGIGRNTIYF
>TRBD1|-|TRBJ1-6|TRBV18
TGTGCCAGCTCACCACTGGGACAGCCGAATTCACCCCTCCACTTT
CASSPLGQPNSPLHF
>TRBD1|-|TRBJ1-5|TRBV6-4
TGTGCCAGCAATACTTCGGGGACAGGGGGAAATCAGCCCCAGCATTTT
CASNTSGTGGNQPQHF
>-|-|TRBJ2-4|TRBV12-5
TGTGCTAGTGGTCCCCAGTCTCTCAGGGATGACAAAAACATTCAGTACTTC
CASGPQSLRDDKNIQYF
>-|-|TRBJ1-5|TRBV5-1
TGCGCCAGCAGCTCCACAGGGCCGGATCAGCCCCAGCATTTT
CASSSTGPDQPQHF
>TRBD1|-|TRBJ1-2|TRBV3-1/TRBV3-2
TGTGCCAGCAGGGGACAGAGTATCTATGGCTACACCTTC
CASRGQSIYGYTF
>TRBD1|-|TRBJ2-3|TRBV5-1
TGCGCCAGCACCTCCGGGACAGGGGGCAGGGATACGCAGTATTTT
CASTSGTGGRDTQYF
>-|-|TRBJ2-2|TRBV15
TGTGCCACCAGCAGAGGGTTAGTCGTAACCGGGGAGCTGTTTTTT
CATSRGLVVTGELFF
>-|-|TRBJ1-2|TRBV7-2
TGTGCCAGCAGCGTTAGTACCCAGGGTACTAACTATGGCTACACCTTC
CASSVSTQGTNYGYTF
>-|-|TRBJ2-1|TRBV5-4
TGTGCCAGCAGCCTCGGGGGTGGTGCGGCCTACAATGAGCAGTTCTTC
CASSLGGGAAYNEQFF
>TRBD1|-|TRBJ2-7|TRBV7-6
TGTGCCAGCAGCTTATCGGGACAGGGCGTGGGCGGGCAGTACTTC
CASSLSGQGVGGQYF
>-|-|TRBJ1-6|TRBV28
TGTGCCAGCAGTTTAGCAGGGCCCGGCAATTCACCCCTCCACTTT
CASSLAGPGNSPLHF
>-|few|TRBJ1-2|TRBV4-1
TGCGCCAGCAGCTCCCGCGGCGAGACAGGTGTATATGGCTACACCTTC
CASSSRGETGVYGYTF
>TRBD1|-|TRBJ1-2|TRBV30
TGTGCCTGGAGTAACAGGGGGCTAGGCTATGGCTACACCTTC
CAWSNRGLGYGYTF
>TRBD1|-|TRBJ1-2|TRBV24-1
TGTGCCACCAGTGAGGGGACAGGACCGAACTATGGCTACACCTTC
CATSEGTGPNYGYTF
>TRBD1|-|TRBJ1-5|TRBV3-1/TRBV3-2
TGTGCCAGCAGCCAAGTCGGGACAGTGTATAGCAATCAGCCCCAGCATTTT
CASSQVGTVYSNQPQHF
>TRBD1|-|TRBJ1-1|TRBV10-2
TGCGCCAGCACCCAAGGGGGCCGGGGCACTGAAGCTTTCTTT
CASTQGGRGTEAFF
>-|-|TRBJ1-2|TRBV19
TGTGCCAGTAGCCTGCAGGGAAAGGCTGGCTACACCTTC
CASSLQGKAGYTF
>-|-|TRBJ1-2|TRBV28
TGTGCCAGCAGTTCAGGGGTCTATGGCTACACCTTC
CASSSGVYGYTF
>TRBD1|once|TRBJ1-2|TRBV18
TGTGCCAGCTCACCGTTACAGGGGCCGCCGGATGGCTACACCTTC
CASSPLQGPPDGYTF
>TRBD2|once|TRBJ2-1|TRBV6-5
TGTGCCAGCAAGGAACTAGCGGCCGAGCAGTTCTTC
CASKELAAEQFF
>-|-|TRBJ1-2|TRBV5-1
TGCGCCAGCAGCTCCAGGGTCGCTAACTATGGCTACACCTTC
CASSSRVANYGYTF
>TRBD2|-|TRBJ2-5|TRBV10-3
TGTGCCATCAATGGGGGGGACCAAGAGACCCAGTACTTC
CAINGGDQETQYF
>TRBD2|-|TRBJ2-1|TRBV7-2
TGTGCCAGTAAGAGGACTAGCGACATCAATGAGCAGTTCTTC
CASKRTSDINEQFF
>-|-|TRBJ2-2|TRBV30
TGTGCCTGGAGTAAGGGGGCCGGGGAGCTGTTTTTT
CAWSKGAGELFF
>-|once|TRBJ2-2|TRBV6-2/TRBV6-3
TGTGCCAGCAGTCCCCAATGGGGGGCCGGGGAGCTGTTTTTT
CASSPQWGAGELFF
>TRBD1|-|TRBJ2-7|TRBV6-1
TGTGCCAGCAGTGAAGTGGGACAGGGTTACGAGCAGTACTTC
CASSEVGQGYEQYF
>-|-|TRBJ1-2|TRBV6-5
TGTGCCAGCACCCCTGGGGGGAATTCTAACTATGGCTACACCTTC
CASTPGGNSNYGYTF
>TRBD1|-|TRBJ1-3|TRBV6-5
TGTGCCAGCTGGCAGGGGGACAGCTCTGGAAACACCATATATTTT
CASWQGDSSGNTIYF
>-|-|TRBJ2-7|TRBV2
TGTGCCAGCAGCGCGGGCCAAATTTACGAGCAGTACTTC
CASSAGQIYEQYF
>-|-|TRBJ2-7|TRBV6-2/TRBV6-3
TGTGCCAGCAGTTACCCCCACCACACCTACGAGCAGTACTTC
CASSYPHHTYEQYF
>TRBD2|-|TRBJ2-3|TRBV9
TGTGCCAGCAGCGATGGTCTAGCGGAGTACACAGATACGCAGTATTTT
CASSDGLAEYTDTQYF
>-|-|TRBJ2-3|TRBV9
TGTGCCAGCAGCGTAGCCCACTCCGGGGATACGCAGTATTTT
CASSVAHSGDTQYF
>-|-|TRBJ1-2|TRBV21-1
TGTGCCAGCAGCTCCCCGAGGAGGACTTTCTATGGCTACACCTTC
CASSSPRRTFYGYTF
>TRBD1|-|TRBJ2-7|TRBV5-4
TGTGCCAGCAGCTCTTGGCCCCCGGGGACAGCTGCGCCGGACGAGCAGTACTTC
CASSSWPPGTAAPDEQYF
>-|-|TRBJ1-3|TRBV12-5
TGTGCTAGTGGTTTGGGGTCAGCTGGAAACACCATATATTTT
CASGLGSAGNTIYF
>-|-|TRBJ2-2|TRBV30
TGTGCCTGGAGTATCTATGGGGAGCTGTTTTTT
CAWSIYGELFF
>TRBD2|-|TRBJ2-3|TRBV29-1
TGCAGCGTTGCGACTAGCGGGGGAACAGATACGCAGTATTTT
CSVATSGGTDTQYF
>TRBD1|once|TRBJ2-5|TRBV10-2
TGCGCCAGCACGGGACAGGGGGCCATGGAGACCCAGTACTTC
CASTGQGAMETQYF
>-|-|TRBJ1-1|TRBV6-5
TGTGCCAGCAGTTACTCGACAGGTAATGAAGCTTTCTTT
CASSYSTGNEAFF
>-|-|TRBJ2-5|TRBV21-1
TGTGCCAGCAGACGCCCGACAGGGAATGCTGAGACCCAGTACTTC
CASRRPTGNAETQYF
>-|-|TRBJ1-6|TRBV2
TGTGCCAGCACCGAGGGCCCAGAATTATTCTCACCCCTCCACTTT
CASTEGPELFSPLHF
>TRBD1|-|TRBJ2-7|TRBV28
TGTGCCAGCAGTTTGACAGGGGGCTGGTTAGTTCCGTCCTACGAGCAGTACTTC
CASSLTGGWLVPSYEQYF
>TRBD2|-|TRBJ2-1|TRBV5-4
TGTGCCAGCAGCGGCGGGGGGAGCTCCTACAATGAGCAGTTCTTC
CASSGGGSSYNEQFF
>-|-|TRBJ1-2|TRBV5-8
TGTGCCAGCAGCCGGGGGTCAGGCAAAAGAAACTATGGCTACACCTTC
CASSRGSGKRNYGYTF
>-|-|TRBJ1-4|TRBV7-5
TGTGCCAGAAGCGCGCTTATGGGGGTCGGAGGGAGGAGGGCAACTAATGAAAAACTGTTTTTT
CARSALMGVGGRRATNEKLFF
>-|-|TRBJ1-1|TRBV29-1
TGCAGCGTTGAAGTGGCAGGGAACACTGAAGCTTTCTTT
CSVEVAGNTEAFF
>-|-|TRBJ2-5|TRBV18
TGTGCCAGCTCACCCCGGACAGCCCAAGAGACCCAGTACTTC
CASSPRTAQETQYF
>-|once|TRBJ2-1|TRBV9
TGTGCCAGCAGCGTAGGTACCTACAATGAGCAGTTCTTC
CASSVGTYNEQFF
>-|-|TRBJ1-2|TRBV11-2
TGTGCCAGCAGTCCTGGCGGGGGCGTTTATTATGGCTACACCTTC
CASSPGGGVYYGYTF
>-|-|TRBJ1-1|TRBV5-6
TGTGCCAGCAGCAAGAGGCCGGGGTCGAACACTGAAGCTTTCTTT
CASSKRPGSNTEAFF
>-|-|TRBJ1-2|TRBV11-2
TGTGCCAGCAGTCAAACAGGGAACTATGGCTACACCTTC
CASSQTGNYGYTF
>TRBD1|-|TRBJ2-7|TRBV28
TGTGCCAGCAGGGGACAGGTGGCTACCTACGAGCAGTACTTC
CASRGQVATYEQYF
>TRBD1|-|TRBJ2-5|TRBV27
TGTGCCAGCAGTTTATCCGGGGACAGGGGGCATCAAGAGACCCAGTACTTC
CASSLSGDRGHQETQYF